This TCR beta chain originates from a study of cytomegalovirus exposure and HLA in healthy donors. Regarding the study as a whole: As confirmed in vitro, three CMV-associated chains were specific for CMV antigens. Diagnosis of cytomegalovirus status made by the classifier reportedly showed high specificity and sensitivity. According to an earlier analysis, most TCR beta V segments yielded productive rearrangements about 87% or about 30% of the time.

The CDR3 extends over 16 amino acids. V was cut by 2 bases and J by 2 bases, with 15 bases left in between. Per the germline V gene, CDR1 is MNHEY and CDR2 is SMNVEV (reference sequence). Concerning this clone itself: The antigen remains undetermined.

Donors were nominally healthy when sampled, though unrecorded immune exposures were likely. It was with 60 Vbeta and 13 Jbeta primers that the PCR ran. The data were produced by immunoSEQ multiplex PCR, yet TCRdb's version contains in-frame clones alone and is incomplete. Here the sample spans 310,000 or so clones, about 90% being singletons. The chain is built from TRBV27 and TRBJ2-5; perhaps TRBD2 as D (7 bases). The material sequenced was PBMCs. The TCR was taken from a young woman in good health and CMV-seronegative. In DNA, the CDR3 is TGTGCCAGCAGTTTAGCGGGGGCCTACTCACAAGAGACCCAGTACTTC. It is translated as CASSLAGAYSQETQYF.